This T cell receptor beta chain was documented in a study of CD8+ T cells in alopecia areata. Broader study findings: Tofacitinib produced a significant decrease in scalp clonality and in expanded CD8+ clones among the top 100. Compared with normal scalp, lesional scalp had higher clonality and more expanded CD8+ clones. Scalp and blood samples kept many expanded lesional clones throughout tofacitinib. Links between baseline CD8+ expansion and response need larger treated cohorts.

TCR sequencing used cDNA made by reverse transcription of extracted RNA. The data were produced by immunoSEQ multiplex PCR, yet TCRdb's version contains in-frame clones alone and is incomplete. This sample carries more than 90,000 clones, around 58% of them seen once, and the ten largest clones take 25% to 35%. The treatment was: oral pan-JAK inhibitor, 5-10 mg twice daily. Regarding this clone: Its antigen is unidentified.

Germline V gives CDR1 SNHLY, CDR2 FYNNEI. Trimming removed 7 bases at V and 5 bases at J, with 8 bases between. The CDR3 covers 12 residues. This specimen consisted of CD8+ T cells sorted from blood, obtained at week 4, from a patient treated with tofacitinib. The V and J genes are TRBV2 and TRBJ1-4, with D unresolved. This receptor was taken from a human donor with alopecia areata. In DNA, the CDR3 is TGTGCCAGCATGAACAGCAATGAAAAACTGTTTTTT. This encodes CASMNSNEKLFF.